Sequencing of this T cell receptor beta chain was carried out in a study of identical twins. Findings of the study overall: Zero-insertion analyses were open to partial confounding by invariant MAIT and iNKT cells.

Germline CDR1 is SGHAT and CDR2 is FQNNGV. V lost 1 base, J lost 4 bases, and 5 bases lay in between. The CDR3 is 12 amino acids. This clonotype was picked up a small number of times. What it binds is unknown. Template switching added a universal primer binding site, and final cDNA carried unique molecular identifiers. TCRdb reprocessed the 5' RACE reads with MiXCR, giving one entry per CDR3 protein. The sample lists under 1 million distinct CDR3 sequences, 9% to 15% occurring once. The data also belong to a second study, concerning yellow fever vaccine responses in identical twins.

The rearrangement links TRBV11-2 to TRBJ2-7; D not resolved. The sample comprised PBMCs. The receptor comes from a woman under 30 in good health. CDR3 DNA sequence: TGTGCCAGCAGCTTAGTCTGGTACGAGCAGTACTTC. Its translation: CASSLVWYEQYF.